The source of this T cell receptor (beta chain) is a study of T cell changes during pregnancy in multiple sclerosis. TCRdb's table, derived via immunoSEQ multiplex PCR, lists solely in-frame clones and lacks some. The profile shows roughly 45,000 clones, roughly 90% of them singletons. This TCR was sampled from a female donor in good health, enrolled as a control in a pregnancy study. The material was peripheral blood, obtained in the second trimester of pregnancy.

CDR3 DNA sequence: TGTGCCAGCAGCACCACAGGTCAGAACACTGAAGCTTTCTTT. Protein product: CASSTTGQNTEAFF. The V call is TRBV7-9, the J call TRBJ1-1; a possible D gene is TRBD1 (5 bases). This CDR3 region has 14 residues. Germline V lookup: CDR1 SEHNR, CDR2 FQNEAQ (reference sequence). Trimming pared 5 bases from V and 1 base from J, leaving 11 bases between.